This TCR beta chain came from a study of response to subunit inactivated influenza vaccine. General study results and limits: Authors suggested few new T cells are recruited by each seasonal influenza vaccination.

The J segment lost 7 bases and the V segment lost 3 bases, leaving 14 bases of the junction unmatched. This CDR3 is built from 17 residues. Germline V gene lookup returns CDR1 KGHDR and CDR2 SFDVKD. TCRdb re-derived calls from the RT-PCR reads in MiXCR, one entry per CDR3 protein. This sample has roughly 650,000 distinct CDR3 sequences, with 15% to 17% found just once. About this clonotype: The antigen remains unidentified.

V is TRBV24-1 and J is TRBJ2-1; the match to TRBD2 covers 7 bases. The clonotype was recovered from a man aged 45-65 years who received an inactivated influenza vaccine. Sequences were derived from PBMCs from blood, sampled roughly 12 days after vaccination. The CDR3 coding sequence is TGTGCCACCAGTGATCTGAGTGAAGGGGCCGGGAGGAATGAGCAGTTCTTC. Its translation: CATSDLSEGAGRNEQFF.